These 10 T cell receptor beta chains came from one sample sequenced in a study of T-cell memory formation after mild COVID-19. TCRdb reprocessed the 5' RACE reads via MiXCR and lists one record per CDR3 protein. The sample holds approximately 40,000 distinct CDR3 sequences, approximately 10% seen once. Sequencing used PBMCs or a T cell subset sorted from them (not recorded which). These receptors were collected from a man younger than 35 who had mild COVID-19 (a few samples of this study predate the infection). Cell type and time point are not known.

At least ten counts were recorded for this clonotype. The chain employs TRBV7-9 and TRBJ2-7; no firm D call. This CDR3 has 13 amino acids. Germline loops: CDR1 SEHNR, CDR2 FQNEAQ (reference sequence). The V gene lost 1 base and the J gene lost 0 bases, with 4 bases spanning the gap. This chain's CDR3 is CASSLGVSYEQYV. As DNA, the CDR3 is TGTGCCAGCAGCTTAGGGGTCTCCTACGAGCAGTACGTC.

In this sample, this clonotype turned up many times. The chain couples TRBV9 to TRBJ2-5; TRBD2 is a possible D gene (6 bases). Trimming stripped 3 bases from V and 4 bases from J, with 13 bases between. There are 14 residues in the CDR3. CDR1 SGDLS and CDR2 YYNGEE come from the germline V gene. CDR3 DNA sequence: TGTGCCAGCAGCGCCTTTGGGGGGAGAGAGACCCAGTACTTC. Translating it yields CASSAFGGRETQYF.

This clonotype was counted at least ten times. The chain has TRBV11-2 and TRBJ2-7; 8 bases fit TRBD1. V shed 5 bases and J 6 bases; nucleotides not matched to a gene: 6. Germline lookup yields CDR1 SGHAT and CDR2 FQNNGV. CDR3 length: 13 amino acids. As DNA, the CDR3 is TGTGCCAGCAGCACGACAGGGGTAGGCGAGCAGTACGTC. Amino acid sequence: CASSTTGVGEQYV.

In this sample, this clonotype turned up many times. This chain connects TRBV10-3 to TRBJ2-5; 11 bases are shared with TRBD2. CDR3 length: 14 residues. Germline assignment: CDR1 ENHRY and CDR2 SYGVKD. The V segment lost 8 bases and the J segment 1 base; nucleotides outside the gene matches: 3. The CDR3 loop is CAIGLAGAQETQYF. CDR3 bases: TGTGCCATCGGACTAGCGGGTGCCCAAGAGACCCAGTACTTC.

At least ten counts were recorded for this clonotype. The chain links TRBV12-3 or TRBV12-4 to TRBJ1-1; TRBD1 is a possible D gene (6 bases). V shed 3 bases and J shed 4 bases, with 12 bases lying between them. There are 14 residues in the CDR3. CDR3 residues: CASSLLQGTTEAFF. CDR3 nucleotide sequence: TGTGCCAGCAGTTTGTTACAGGGAACCACTGAAGCTTTCTTT.

This clonotype was counted between two and nine times. The chain carries TRBV5-4 and TRBJ1-2; 8 bases fit TRBD1. In germline, CDR1 is SGHNT, CDR2 YYREEE (reference sequence). Unmatched junction bases numbered 15, after V lost 3 bases and J lost 5 bases. The CDR3 extends over 17 amino acids. The CDR3 sequence: CASSSATDRVGGYGYTF. The CDR3 coding sequence is TGTGCCAGCAGCTCCGCGACGGACAGGGTTGGAGGGTATGGCTACACCTTC.

This clonotype has ten or more counts. The chain employs TRBV11-2 and TRBJ2-1; D is perhaps TRBD2 (6 bases). The germline V gene encodes CDR1 SGHAT and CDR2 FQNNGV. The CDR3 has 15 residues. V was shortened by 3 bases and J by 4 bases, with 13 bases between the two germline ends. CDR3 amino acids: CASSFEASVYNEQFF. In nucleotides, the CDR3 is TGTGCCAGCAGCTTTGAGGCTAGCGTATACAATGAGCAGTTCTTC.

V gene TRBV7-8 combines with J gene TRBJ2-1, with TRBD2 matching 14 bases. The CDR3 is 16 residues long. Trimming cost V 5 bases and J 7 bases; bases outside gene matches: 7. The V gene's germline CDR1 is SGHVS and CDR2 FQNEAQ. CDR3 sequence: CASSPSGLAGGNEQFF. The CDR3 DNA sequence: TGTGCCAGCAGCCCATCCGGACTAGCGGGGGGAAATGAGCAGTTCTTC.

As to this clonotype: This may come from a read error, since a much larger clone is one base off. The chain recombines TRBV7-2 with TRBJ2-3; D perhaps matches TRBD1 (5 bases). Germline lookup yields CDR1 SGHTA and CDR2 FQGNSA. There are 14 residues in the CDR3. The CDR3 sequence: CASILVRGTDTQYF. The CDR3 DNA sequence: TGTGCCAGCATCTTAGTAAGGGGTACAGATACGCAGTATTTT. Variable domain in full (rest from reference TRBV7-2 and TRBJ2-3): GAGVSQSPSNKVTEKGKDVELRCDPISGHTALYWYRQSLGQGLEFLIYFQGNSAPDKSGLPSDRFSAERTGGSVSTLTIQRTQQEDSAVYLCASILVRGTDTQYFGPGTRLTVL.

This clonotype was detected ten times or more. The J gene is TRBJ2-7, the V gene TRBV6-2 or TRBV6-3; 10 bases are shared with TRBD1. The V gene's germline CDR1 is MNHEY and CDR2 SVGEGT. The CDR3 extends over 14 amino acids. V gave up 6 bases and J gave up 6 bases; unmatched junction bases: 8. The CDR3 protein is CASSTRQGAIEQYV. Here the CDR3 DNA reads TGTGCCAGCAGCACACGACAGGGGGCCATCGAGCAGTACGTC.